The clone carrying this T cell receptor beta chain showed up just once. This entry belongs to a study of PD-1 and CTLA-4 blockade in melanoma. Clones were read by immunoSEQ multiplex PCR, and TCRdb kept only the in-frame ones, dropping some. The sample lists some 33,000 clones, 88% occurring once. This receptor was taken from a human donor with melanoma. The sample was CD8+ T cells from peripheral blood, taken from a patient given anti-PD-1 treatment.

In DNA, the CDR3 is TGTGCCAGCAGTTTAGGCAGGGGCCGCCCTACCAACACCTTC. It codes for CASSLGRGRPTNTF. This chain uses TRBV28 with TRBJ1-2; weak D call: TRBD1 (6 bases). The germline V gene encodes CDR1 MDHEN and CDR2 SYDVKM. The CDR3 totals 14 residues. V gave up 2 bases and J gave up 12 bases, with 19 bases separating them.